The rows below give T cell receptor beta chains drawn from one sample of a study of blood T cell repertoires in COVID-19. Profiled with immunoSEQ multiplex PCR; TCRdb holds only in-frame clones, not every one. The sample comprises 430,000 or so clones, roughly 90% of which are singletons, and 0.8% to 0.9% rests with the top ten. The sample was peripheral blood. All receptors derive from a man between 18 and 29 years old with COVID-19, enrolled during active disease. Each CDR3 is given with its conserved first and last residue. Some rows have no size entry. The others give once, few or many, or a class for an expanded clone.

>TRBJ2-5|TRBV2|NA
CASSNLRETQYF
>TRBJ2-5|TRBV19|NA
CASRRDRGETQYF
>TRBJ2-1|TRBV12-3/TRBV12-4|NA
CASSSTTYNEQFF
>TRBJ2-2|TRBV19|NA
CASSNWFSSSSDTGELFF
>TRBJ1-1|TRBV7-9|NA
CASSLSRENTEAFF
>TRBJ2-5|TRBV5-4|NA
CASSLMREGRSKTQYF
>TRBJ1-1|TRBV19|NA
CASSDTTGVGNTEAFF
>TRBJ2-7|TRBV7-2|NA
CASSLKNELAGTSYEQYF
>TRBJ1-5|TRBV30|few
CAWSVSGGINQPQHF
>TRBJ2-1|TRBV6-2/TRBV6-3|once
CASSYSRTSGSSNEQFF
>TRBJ1-2|TRBV6-5|NA
CASSRTGNGYTF
>TRBJ1-1|TRBV27|NA
CASSTQTGNPPEAFF
>TRBJ1-6|TRBV27|NA
CASSSGAGPNSPLHF
>TRBJ1-6|TRBV28|NA
CASKVGQGTSPLHF
>TRBJ2-1|TRBV9|NA
CASTVNSGNEQFF
>TRBJ2-3|TRBV4-1|once
CASSAAFLALAEDTQYF
>TRBJ2-6|TRBV7-3|NA
CASSLLGRGQGGSGANVLTF
>TRBJ2-3|TRBV11-3|NA
CASSHSGGYTDTQYF
>TRBJ2-5|TRBV5-1|NA
CASSLATSGRGETQYF
>TRBJ2-7|TRBV9|NA
CASTDTKPSGSSYEQYF
>TRBJ1-6|TRBV6-5|NA
CAISGTGVSPLHF
>TRBJ1-4|TRBV13|NA
CASSFGQGTTNEKLFF
>TRBJ1-1|TRBV9|NA
CASSAEGQEEAFF
>TRBJ1-1|TRBV6-5|few
CASSYRTGKAFF
>TRBJ2-7|TRBV19|NA
CASSISSGTEYEQYF
>TRBJ2-5|TRBV30|NA
CAYFLPGHKTETQYF
>TRBJ2-1|TRBV6-5|NA
CASGGTGSYNEQFF
>TRBJ1-5|TRBV27|NA
CASSMTGGVLSQPQHF
>TRBJ1-2|TRBV6-5|NA
CASSYDGQGANGYTF
>TRBJ2-1|TRBV5-4|NA
CASSLGLALYNEQFF
>TRBJ2-5|TRBV2|NA
CASTTTGQETQYF
>TRBJ1-4|TRBV6-6|NA
CASSYSGRVGEKLFF
>TRBJ2-7|TRBV5-5|NA
CASSFVGTPDYEQYF
>TRBJ2-7|TRBV14|NA
CASSQPGTGAGYEQYF
>TRBJ2-7|TRBV6-5|NA
CASSSGTGPYEQYF
>TRBJ1-1|TRBV12-3/TRBV12-4|NA
CASSHMNTEAFF
>TRBJ1-5|TRBV2|NA
CASSDDREGQPQHF
>TRBJ1-2|TRBV5-1|NA
CASSPSGQVNYGYTF
>TRBJ1-1|TRBV5-4|NA
CASSWGQGGAEAFF